One sample yielded the 20 T cell receptor beta chains listed below, sequenced in a study of T cell changes during pregnancy in multiple sclerosis. The table came from immunoSEQ multiplex PCR; TCRdb's copy has only in-frame clones and leaves some out. The sample includes roughly 40,000 clones, less than 90% seen only once; the top ten take approximately 0.6%. Sequences were derived from CD4+ T cells from peripheral blood mononuclear cells, sampled in the first trimester of pregnancy. The source of these receptors is a female donor with multiple sclerosis, enrolled in a pregnancy study.

This clone appeared once. The V and J genes are TRBV7-2 and TRBJ1-5, with D possibly being TRBD1 (6 bases). Germline loops: CDR1 SGHTA, CDR2 FQGNSA. This CDR3 comprises 15 residues. V was shortened by 1 base and J by 6 bases, with 13 bases between the two germline ends. The CDR3 loop reads CASSLGTTGFQPQHF. The CDR3 coding sequence is TGTGCCAGCAGCTTAGGAACTACAGGGTTTCAGCCCCAGCATTTT. Variable domain in full (rest from reference TRBV7-2 and TRBJ1-5): GAGVSQSPSNKVTEKGKDVELRCDPISGHTALYWYRQSLGQGLEFLIYFQGNSAPDKSGLPSDRFSAERTGGSVSTLTIQRTQQEDSAVYLCASSLGTTGFQPQHFGDGTRLSIL.

V and J are TRBV29-1 and TRBJ2-3; TRBD2 is a possible D gene (6 bases). Germline V gene data show CDR1 as SQVTM and CDR2 as ANQGSEA. CDR3 length equals 14 residues. Trimming took 4 bases from V and 2 from J, leaving 13 bases between them. CDR3 coding DNA: TGCAGCGTTGCGGGACTTTTAATCACAGATACGCAGTATTTT. Its translation is CSVAGLLITDTQYF.

The V call is TRBV28, the J call TRBJ1-2; TRBD1 matches at 10 bases. Germline trimming cut 3 bases from V and 2 bases from J; bases unmatched to any gene: 6. Germline loops: CDR1 MDHEN, CDR2 SYDVKM. The length of the CDR3 is 16 residues. The CDR3, as DNA: TGTGCCAGCAGTTTCCCCCCGGGACAGGGGAACTATGGCTACACCTTC. It codes for CASSFPPGQGNYGYTF.

This clone was seen once. The J gene is TRBJ1-2, the V gene TRBV4-1; 10 nucleotides match TRBD1. The germline CDR1 and CDR2 sequences are MGHRA and YSYEKL. There are 13 residues in the CDR3. The junction had 5 bases not matched to a gene; V was cut back by 5 bases and J by 8 bases. The CDR3: CASSATGGRGYTF. CDR3 sequence (DNA): TGCGCCAGCAGCGCGACAGGGGGCAGGGGCTACACCTTC.

This clone was counted only a few times. The V call is TRBV30, the J call TRBJ1-2; D not resolved. Germline loops: CDR1 GTSNPN, CDR2 SVGIG (reference sequence). The CDR3 has 12 residues. Trimming removed 0 bases at V and 8 bases at J, with 10 bases between. The CDR3 coding sequence is TGTGCCTGGAGTGTAGGGAGTCAAGGCTACACCTTC. Amino acids: CAWSVGSQGYTF.

J is TRBJ2-2 and V is TRBV30; possibly TRBD2 for D (6 bases). The V end was cut by 1 base, the J end by 6 bases, with 15 bases between. Germline CDR1 reads GTSNPN; CDR2 reads SVGIG (reference sequence). CDR3 size: 15 residues. CDR3 residues: CAWSGGLPDSGELFF. CDR3 sequence (DNA): TGTGCCTGGAGTGGGGGACTCCCCGATTCCGGGGAGCTGTTTTTT.

The chain is built from TRBV10-2 and TRBJ2-5; 8 bases map to TRBD1. V gave up 8 bases and J gave up 1 base; unmatched junction bases: 12. Germline assignment: CDR1 WSHSY and CDR2 SAAADI. The CDR3 runs to 16 residues. The CDR3 here is CASAKRQGSFQETQYF. CDR3 sequence (DNA): TGCGCCAGCGCCAAAAGACAGGGGTCATTCCAAGAGACCCAGTACTTC.

This chain links TRBV6-1 with TRBJ2-4; 11 bases fit TRBD1. The J segment lost 3 bases and the V segment lost 2 bases, leaving 9 bases of the junction unmatched. CDR1 MNHNS and CDR2 SASEGT come from the germline V gene. The CDR3 has 18 amino acids. The CDR3 sequence is CASSERTGGGLGKNIQYF. DNA of the CDR3: TGTGCCAGCAGTGAAAGGACAGGGGGCGGGCTAGGCAAAAACATTCAGTACTTC.

The chain links TRBV28 to TRBJ2-1; 8 nucleotides align to TRBD1. J lost 4 bases, V lost 3 bases, and 2 bases had no gene match. Germline CDR1 reads MDHEN; CDR2 reads SYDVKM. The CDR3 consists of 14 residues. The CDR3 loop reads CASSLTGAYNEQFF. The CDR3 DNA reads TGTGCCAGCAGTTTGACAGGGGCTTACAATGAGCAGTTCTTC.

The CDR3 sequence: CASSGGAWGTEAFF. The DNA of the CDR3 is TGTGCCAGCAGTGGCGGGGCCTGGGGCACTGAAGCTTTCTTT. V is TRBV2 and J is TRBJ1-1, with a tentative D call TRBD1 (5 bases). The CDR3 is 14 amino acids. Germline CDR1 is SNHLY and CDR2 is FYNNEI. Trimming left V 4 bases short and J 4 bases short, with 13 bases between.

CDR3 sequence reads: CASSLGDTHNEQFF. In DNA form, the CDR3 reads TGCGCCAGCAGCTTGGGAGACACCCACAATGAGCAGTTCTTC. V usage is TRBV5-1 and J usage is TRBJ2-1, with D unresolved. V dropped 0 bases and J dropped 5 bases, with 9 bases sitting between them. The length of the CDR3 is 14 residues. Germline V gene data show CDR1 as SGHRS and CDR2 as YFSETQ.

J is TRBJ2-7 and V is TRBV7-2; tentatively, D is TRBD2 (6 bases). CDR1 and CDR2 (germline): SGHTA, FQGNSA. The CDR3 runs 15 residues. V was shortened by 5 bases and J by 4 bases, with 18 bases between the two germline ends. CDR3 loop: CASSLGTGLGYEQYF. The CDR3 DNA sequence: TGTGCCAGCAGCCTCGGGACTGGCTTGGGGTACGAGCAGTACTTC.

The chain uses TRBV28 and TRBJ2-1, with a possible D match to TRBD2 (6 bases). CDR1 and CDR2 from the germline V gene are MDHEN and SYDVKM. The CDR3 runs 15 residues. The V end lost 4 bases, the J end lost 6 bases, and 16 bases lay between the germline ends. The CDR3 spells CASSSLEGSLNEQFF. Here the CDR3 DNA reads TGTGCCAGCAGTTCCCTGGAGGGCTCTCTCAATGAGCAGTTCTTC. Using reference TRBV28 and TRBJ2-1 for the parts outside the CDR3, the full variable domain is DVKVTQSSRYLVKRTGEKVFLECVQDMDHENMFWYRQDPGLGLRLIYFSYDVKMKEKGDIPEGYSVSREKKERFSLILESASTNQTSMYLCASSSLEGSLNEQFFGPGTRLTVL.

The chain links TRBV6-6 to TRBJ2-1; TRBD1 aligns across 9 bases. The V gene's germline CDR1 is MNHNY and CDR2 SVGAGI (reference sequence). Trimming at V came to 0 bases and at J to 7 bases, leaving 7 bases not matched to a gene. The CDR3 runs to 16 residues. CDR3 amino acids: CASSYSEQGAGNEQFF. CDR3 DNA sequence: TGTGCCAGCAGTTACTCGGAACAGGGGGCAGGAAATGAGCAGTTCTTC.

This sequence joins TRBV15 and TRBJ1-5; 8 nucleotides agree with TRBD1. CDR1 LNHNV and CDR2 YYDKDF come from the germline V gene (reference sequence). The CDR3 is 14 residues long. V was clipped by 1 base and J by 6 bases; unmatched bases: 2. DNA for the CDR3: TGTGCCACCAGCAGAGCAGGGGGCGGTCAGCCCCAGCATTTT. Amino acid sequence: CATSRAGGGQPQHF.

The chain employs TRBV29-1 and TRBJ2-5; TRBD2 matches at 9 bases. V lost 4 bases and J lost 5; bases outside the gene matches: 17. Germline assignment: CDR1 SQVTM and CDR2 ANQGSEA. There are 17 residues in the CDR3. DNA of the CDR3: TGCAGCGTTGTAGTATGGGGGCCGGGACTAGCCGCGGAGACCCAGTACTTC. Encoded protein: CSVVVWGPGLAAETQYF.

J is TRBJ2-3 and V is TRBV7-2, with 11 bases fitting TRBD1. J gave up 5 bases and V 9 bases, and 1 base lay outside the gene matches. The CDR3 covers 12 residues. Germline V gene lookup returns CDR1 SGHTA and CDR2 FQGNSA. The CDR3 DNA sequence: TGTGCCAGGGGGACAGGGGGAGATACGCAGTATTTT. It is translated as CARGTGGDTQYF.

The V call is TRBV18, the J call TRBJ2-7; 8 positions match TRBD1. The CDR3 loop spans 14 amino acids. CDR1 and CDR2 from the germline V gene are KGHSH and LQKENI. Losses at the gene ends were 3 bases for V and 4 bases for J; bases not matched to a gene: 5. The DNA for the CDR3 is TGTGCCAGCTCACCCCTGGGACAGGCATACGAGCAGTACTTC. Protein product: CASSPLGQAYEQYF.

This clone was seen a few times. This chain joins TRBV7-9 and TRBJ2-3, with 9 bases matching TRBD2. The CDR3 contains 16 residues. The germline V gene encodes CDR1 SEHNR and CDR2 FQNEAQ (reference sequence). The V and J ends lost 1 base and 5 bases, in that order; junction bases with no gene match: 7. As DNA, the CDR3 is TGTGCCAGCAGCTTAGGGGGCAGCGGGAGGAAAGATACGCAGTATTTT. It is translated as CASSLGGSGRKDTQYF. The variable domain in full, completed from reference TRBV7-9 and TRBJ2-3, reads DTGVSQNPRHKITKRGQNVTFRCDPISEHNRLYWYRQTLGQGPEFLTYFQNEAQLEKSRLLSDRFSAERPKGSFSTLEIQRTEQGDSAMYLCASSLGGSGRKDTQYFGPGTRLTVL.

The V and J genes are TRBV4-1 and TRBJ2-5, with D perhaps matching TRBD2 (5 bases). Germline V gene data show CDR1 as MGHRA and CDR2 as YSYEKL. The germline V and J ends were trimmed by 0 bases and 4 bases, with 12 bases remaining between them. The CDR3 length is 15 residues. CDR3 bases: TGCGCCAGCAGCCAAGATCCGGGGAGCATAGAGACCCAGTACTTC. It yields the protein CASSQDPGSIETQYF.